Listed here are 20 T cell receptor beta chains from one sample, sequenced in a study of blood T cell repertoires in COVID-19. Measured with immunoSEQ multiplex PCR; TCRdb has only the in-frame clones, and not every one. The repertoire holds 90,000 to 110,000 clones, with 82% as singletons. Specimen: peripheral blood. The receptors here all came from a woman of 80 years or more with acute or convalescent COVID-19.

CDR3 DNA: TGCAGTGCTAGTCTACCTACGGGACAGTCCTATCAGCCCCAGCATTTT. Its translation is CSASLPTGQSYQPQHF. The gene calls are TRBV20-1 and TRBJ1-5; 7 nucleotides line up with TRBD1. CDR1 is DFQATT and CDR2 is SNEGSKA in the germline V gene (reference sequence). The CDR3 has 16 residues. Trimming cost V 3 bases and J 5 bases; bases outside gene matches: 13.

The chain couples TRBV29-1 to TRBJ2-6; 7 bases are a match to TRBD1. The junction had 15 bases not matched to a gene; V was cut back by 6 bases and J by 4 bases. CDR1 and CDR2 (germline): SQVTM, ANQGSEA. The CDR3 is made up of 17 amino acids. CDR3 in amino acids: CSVPWRTGAYGANVLTF. The CDR3 DNA reads TGCAGCGTCCCTTGGAGGACAGGTGCTTACGGGGCCAACGTCCTGACTTTC.

V usage is TRBV28 and J usage is TRBJ2-1; 12 nucleotides line up with TRBD2. Germline V gene sequence: CDR1 MDHEN, CDR2 SYDVKM. This CDR3 is 16 amino acids long. V shed 5 bases and J 4 bases; nucleotides not matched to a gene: 6. CDR3 DNA: TGTGCCAGCAGTCTGGGGGGACTAGCGGGTTACAATGAGCAGTTCTTC. Residues: CASSLGGLAGYNEQFF. Full variable domain (outside the CDR3, taken from reference TRBV28 and TRBJ2-1): DVKVTQSSRYLVKRTGEKVFLECVQDMDHENMFWYRQDPGLGLRLIYFSYDVKMKEKGDIPEGYSVSREKKERFSLILESASTNQTSMYLCASSLGGLAGYNEQFFGPGTRLTVL.

The V gene is TRBV18, the J gene TRBJ1-4, with 8 nucleotides matching TRBD1. The CDR3 is 14 residues long. CDR1 is KGHSH, CDR2 LQKENI, per germline. V was pared by 4 bases and J by 4 bases, with 2 bases of the junction left unmatched. CDR3 bases: TGTGCCAGCTCACTCGACAGGGGTAATGAAAAACTGTTTTTT. This sequence encodes CASSLDRGNEKLFF.

The gene calls are TRBV20-1 and TRBJ2-1, with TRBD2 matching 12 bases. The CDR3 totals 16 residues. CDR1 and CDR2 from the germline V gene are DFQATT and SNEGSKA (reference sequence). Trimming took 3 bases from V and 4 from J; bases not matched to a gene: 7. CDR3 loop: CSASLSLAGGYNEQFF. The CDR3 bases are TGCAGTGCTAGTCTCAGCCTAGCGGGGGGGTACAATGAGCAGTTCTTC.

The chain carries TRBV2 and TRBJ1-5, with 8 bases fitting TRBD1. There are 14 residues in the CDR3. CDR1 is SNHLY, CDR2 FYNNEI, per germline. V was pared by 6 bases and J by 5 bases, with 6 bases of the junction left unmatched. This chain's CDR3 is CASSGTGGDQPQHF. The CDR3 bases are TGTGCCAGCAGCGGGACAGGAGGAGATCAGCCCCAGCATTTT.

The CDR3 nucleotides read TGTGCCACCAGTGATCCTAGCGGGAGCTCCGCAGATACGCAGTATTTT. Translating gives CATSDPSGSSADTQYF. This chain uses TRBV24-1 with TRBJ2-3, with TRBD2 identical over 10 bases. Germline V lookup: CDR1 KGHDR, CDR2 SFDVKD. V dropped 3 bases and J dropped 4; count of bases not matched to a gene: 6. The CDR3 sequence is 16 residues long.

This clone was found many times. V gene TRBV27 combines with J gene TRBJ1-6; 8 bases align to TRBD1. Germline CDR1 MNHEY, CDR2 SMNVEV (reference sequence). The CDR3 spans 15 residues. The V gene end was trimmed by 0 bases and the J gene end by 9 bases; junction bases not matched to a gene: 4. CDR3 sequence (DNA): TGTGCCAGCAGTTTATCGGCGACAGGGGTTTCACCCCTCCACTTT. This gives the protein CASSLSATGVSPLHF.

A single count supports this clone. V usage is TRBV4-3 and J usage is TRBJ2-3; TRBD2 matches 11 bases. Germline-derived CDR1 and CDR2 are LGHNA and YSLEER. V dropped 4 bases and J dropped 5; count of bases not matched to a gene: 14. This CDR3 comprises 18 residues. CDR3 protein: CASSLYLTSGSSKDTQYF. The DNA of the CDR3 is TGCGCCAGCAGCCTCTACCTCACTAGCGGGAGCTCCAAAGATACGCAGTATTTT.

The chain links TRBV28 to TRBJ2-3; 8 nucleotides agree with TRBD1. The J segment lost 2 bases and the V segment lost 3 bases, leaving 13 bases of the junction unmatched. The CDR3 is 18 amino acids. Germline CDR1 MDHEN, CDR2 SYDVKM. The CDR3 DNA reads TGTGCCAGCAGTTTTTTTGGTCAGGGGGCGCATCTCACAGATACGCAGTATTTT. This translates into CASSFFGQGAHLTDTQYF.

This chain joins TRBV19 and TRBJ2-1; D is perhaps TRBD2 (5 bases). The germline V and J ends were trimmed by 4 bases and 3 bases, with 13 bases remaining between them. This CDR3 is 15 amino acids long. Germline V CDR1 and CDR2: LNHDA, SQIVND (reference sequence). As DNA, the CDR3 is TGTGCCAGTAGTACACTTGGTAGCGACTACAATGAGCAGTTCTTC. This translates into CASSTLGSDYNEQFF.

The V call is TRBV2, the J call TRBJ2-5; D is perhaps TRBD1 (6 bases). Germline loops: CDR1 SNHLY, CDR2 FYNNEI. This CDR3 is 14 amino acids long. Trimming shortened V by 3 bases and J by 5 bases, and 13 bases separated the two germline ends. As DNA, the CDR3 is TGTGCCAGCAGTGACAGCTTAGGGGGTGAGACCCAGTACTTC. Translation: CASSDSLGGETQYF.

The chain recombines TRBV7-2 with TRBJ1-2, with 7 positions matching TRBD1. The CDR3 runs 14 residues. Germline CDR1 and CDR2: SGHTA and FQGNSA. Trimming removed 5 bases from V and 3 bases from J; junction bases left unmatched: 6. The CDR3 DNA follows: TGTGCCAGCAGCCCTCCGGGACAGTACTATGGCTACACCTTC. This sequence encodes CASSPPGQYYGYTF. Complete variable domain (other parts from reference TRBV7-2 and TRBJ1-2): GAGVSQSPSNKVTEKGKDVELRCDPISGHTALYWYRQSLGQGLEFLIYFQGNSAPDKSGLPSDRFSAERTGGSVSTLTIQRTQQEDSAVYLCASSPPGQYYGYTFGSGTRLTVV.

The V gene is TRBV28, the J gene TRBJ1-1, with 9 bases identical to TRBD1. The CDR3 contains 15 residues. Trimming took 2 bases from V and 6 from J; bases not matched to a gene: 7. In germline, CDR1 is MDHEN, CDR2 SYDVKM. CDR3 nucleotides: TGTGCCAGCAGTTTACCGGGACAGGGAGTCCCTGAAGCTTTCTTT. Translating gives CASSLPGQGVPEAFF.

The chain couples TRBV7-2 to TRBJ1-5, with no clear D. This CDR3 is 13 amino acids long. CDR1 is SGHTA and CDR2 is FQGNSA in the germline V gene. Trimming pared 5 bases from V and 4 bases from J, leaving 9 bases between. The CDR3 DNA follows: TGTGCCAGCAGCACGTGGACTAATCAGCCCCAGCATTTT. Amino acid sequence: CASSTWTNQPQHF.

This clone occurred once. The J gene is TRBJ2-2, the V gene TRBV10-3; D gene uncertain. The CDR3 extends over 14 amino acids. V lost 10 bases and J 6 bases, leaving 18 bases between the germline ends. Germline assignment: CDR1 ENHRY and CDR2 SYGVKD. This CDR3 reads CANSGRPLPGELFF. In DNA form, the CDR3 reads TGTGCCAATTCTGGCAGGCCCTTGCCCGGGGAGCTGTTTTTT.

The table lists this clone with a few counts. This chain links TRBV6-1 with TRBJ2-7; the D gene is possibly TRBD2 (6 bases). The germline V and J ends were trimmed by 0 bases and 7 bases, with 7 bases remaining between them. The CDR3 extends over 12 amino acids. Germline loops: CDR1 MNHNS, CDR2 SASEGT. In DNA, the CDR3 is TGTGCCAGCAGTGAAGCGGGGAGGGAGCAGTACTTC. Amino acids: CASSEAGREQYF.

The chain recombines TRBV28 with TRBJ2-5; 8 bases are a match to TRBD1. In germline, CDR1 is MDHEN, CDR2 SYDVKM. The CDR3 spans 13 residues. J gave up 5 bases and V 9 bases, and 8 bases lay outside the gene matches. The CDR3 region is CASHAGGMETQYF. The CDR3 DNA reads TGTGCCAGTCACGCAGGGGGCATGGAGACCCAGTACTTC.

The chain is built from TRBV11-3 and TRBJ2-5; 12 nucleotides align to TRBD2. V trimming: 3 bases; J trimming: 3 bases; junction bases outside the gene matches: 8. CDR1 is SGHNT, CDR2 YENEEA, per germline. This CDR3 has 17 residues. CDR3 DNA sequence: TGTGCCAGCAGCTTGGGGACTCTAGCGGGGGGGAAAGAGACCCAGTACTTC. Protein: CASSLGTLAGGKETQYF.

The chain joins TRBV6-6 to TRBJ2-7; 9 bases line up with TRBD2. The germline V gene encodes CDR1 MNHNY and CDR2 SVGAGI (reference sequence). The CDR3 consists of 14 residues. Trimming at V came to 4 bases and at J to 1 base, leaving 2 bases not matched to a gene. CDR3 nucleotide sequence: TGTGCCAGCAGTTCGGGACTAGCTTCCTACGAGCAGTACTTC. This encodes CASSSGLASYEQYF.